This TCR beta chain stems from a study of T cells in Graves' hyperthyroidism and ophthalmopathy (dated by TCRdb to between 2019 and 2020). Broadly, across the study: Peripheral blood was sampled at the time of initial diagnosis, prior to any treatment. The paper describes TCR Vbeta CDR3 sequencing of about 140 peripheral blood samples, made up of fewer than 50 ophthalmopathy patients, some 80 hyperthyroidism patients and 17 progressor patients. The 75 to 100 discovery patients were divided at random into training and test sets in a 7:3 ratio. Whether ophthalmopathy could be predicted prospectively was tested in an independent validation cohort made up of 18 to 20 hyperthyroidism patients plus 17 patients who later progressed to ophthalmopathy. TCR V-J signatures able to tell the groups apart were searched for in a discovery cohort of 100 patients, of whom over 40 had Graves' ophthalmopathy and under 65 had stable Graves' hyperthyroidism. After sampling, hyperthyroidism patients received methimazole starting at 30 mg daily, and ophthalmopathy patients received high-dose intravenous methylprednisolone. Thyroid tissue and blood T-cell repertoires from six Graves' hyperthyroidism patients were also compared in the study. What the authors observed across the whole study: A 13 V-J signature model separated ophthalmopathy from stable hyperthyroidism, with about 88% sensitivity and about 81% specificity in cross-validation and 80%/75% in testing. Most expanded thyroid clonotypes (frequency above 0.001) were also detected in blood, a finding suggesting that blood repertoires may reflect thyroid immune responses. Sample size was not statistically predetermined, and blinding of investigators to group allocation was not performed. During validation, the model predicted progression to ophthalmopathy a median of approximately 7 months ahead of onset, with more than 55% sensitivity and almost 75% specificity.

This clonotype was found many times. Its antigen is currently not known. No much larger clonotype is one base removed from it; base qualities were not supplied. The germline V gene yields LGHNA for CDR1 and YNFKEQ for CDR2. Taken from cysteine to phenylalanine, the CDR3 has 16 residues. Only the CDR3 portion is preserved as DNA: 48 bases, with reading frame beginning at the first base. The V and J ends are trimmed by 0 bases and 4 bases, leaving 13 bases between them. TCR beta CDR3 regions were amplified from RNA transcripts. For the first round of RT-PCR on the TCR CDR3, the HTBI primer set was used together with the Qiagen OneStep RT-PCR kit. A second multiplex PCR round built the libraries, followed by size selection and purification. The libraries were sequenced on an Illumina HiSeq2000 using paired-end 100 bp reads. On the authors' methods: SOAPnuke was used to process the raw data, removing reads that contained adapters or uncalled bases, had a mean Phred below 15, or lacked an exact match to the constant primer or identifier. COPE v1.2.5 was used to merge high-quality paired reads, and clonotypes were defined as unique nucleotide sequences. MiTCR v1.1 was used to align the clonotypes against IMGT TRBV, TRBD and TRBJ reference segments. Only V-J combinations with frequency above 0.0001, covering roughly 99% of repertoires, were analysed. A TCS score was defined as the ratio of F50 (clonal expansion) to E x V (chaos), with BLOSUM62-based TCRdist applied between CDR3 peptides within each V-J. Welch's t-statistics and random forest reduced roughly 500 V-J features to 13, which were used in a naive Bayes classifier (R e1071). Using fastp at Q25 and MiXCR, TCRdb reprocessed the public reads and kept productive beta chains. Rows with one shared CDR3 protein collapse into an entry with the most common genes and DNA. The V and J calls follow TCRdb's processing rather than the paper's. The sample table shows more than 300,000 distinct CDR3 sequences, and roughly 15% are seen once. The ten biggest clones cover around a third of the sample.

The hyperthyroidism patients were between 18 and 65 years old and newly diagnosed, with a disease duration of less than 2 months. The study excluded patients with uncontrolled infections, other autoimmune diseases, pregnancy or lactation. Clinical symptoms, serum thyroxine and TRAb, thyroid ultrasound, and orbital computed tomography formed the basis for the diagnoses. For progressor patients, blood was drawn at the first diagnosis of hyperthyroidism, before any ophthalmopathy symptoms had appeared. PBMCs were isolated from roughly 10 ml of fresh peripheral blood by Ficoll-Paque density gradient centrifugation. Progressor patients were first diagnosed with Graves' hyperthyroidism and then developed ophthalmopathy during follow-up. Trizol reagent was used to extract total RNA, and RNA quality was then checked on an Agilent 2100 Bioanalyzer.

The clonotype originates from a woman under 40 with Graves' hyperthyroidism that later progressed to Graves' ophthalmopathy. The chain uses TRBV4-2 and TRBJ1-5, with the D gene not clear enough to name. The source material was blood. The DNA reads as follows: TGTGCCAGCAGCCAAGATAGGCGGCTCCGTAATCAGCCCCAGCATTTT. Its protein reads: CASSQDRRLRNQPQHF.